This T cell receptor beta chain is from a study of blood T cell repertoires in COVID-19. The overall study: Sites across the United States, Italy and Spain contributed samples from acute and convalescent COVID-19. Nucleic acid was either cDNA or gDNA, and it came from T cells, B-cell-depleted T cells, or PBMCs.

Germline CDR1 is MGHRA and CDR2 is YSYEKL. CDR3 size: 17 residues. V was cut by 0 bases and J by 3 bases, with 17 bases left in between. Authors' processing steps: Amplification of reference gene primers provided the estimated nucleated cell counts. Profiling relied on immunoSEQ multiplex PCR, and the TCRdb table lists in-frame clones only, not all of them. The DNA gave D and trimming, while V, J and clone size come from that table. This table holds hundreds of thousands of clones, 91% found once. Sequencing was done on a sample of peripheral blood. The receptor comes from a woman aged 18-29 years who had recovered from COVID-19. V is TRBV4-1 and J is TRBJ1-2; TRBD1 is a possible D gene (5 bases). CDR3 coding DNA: TGCGCCAGCAGCCAAGAGTCGAACAGTAGGGGATACTATGGCTACACCTTC. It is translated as CASSQESNSRGYYGYTF.